A single sample gave rise to the 31 T cell receptor beta chains below, sequenced in a study of pediatric ulcerative colitis. During colonoscopy, one to two rectal pinch biopsies were collected. TCRdb's table, derived via immunoSEQ multiplex PCR, lists solely in-frame clones and lacks some. The sample contains some 25,000 clones, about 67% of which appear only once. The sequenced material came from gut tissue. These receptors came from a boy aged 5-17 years with severe ulcerative colitis.

The chain is built from TRBV5-5 and TRBJ1-2; no definite D call. With 0 bases removed from V and 5 bases from J, the gap between germline ends came to 8 bases. This CDR3 spans 13 amino acids. The germline V gene has CDR1 SGHKS and CDR2 YYEKEE (reference sequence). CDR3 sequence: CASSLVGIYGYTF. The CDR3 nucleotides are TGTGCCAGCAGCTTGGTCGGGATTTATGGCTACACCTTC.

The V gene is TRBV5-1, the J gene TRBJ2-7; 8 nucleotides align to TRBD2. The germline V gene has CDR1 SGHRS and CDR2 YFSETQ. The CDR3 spans 15 residues. The V gene end was trimmed by 4 bases and the J gene end by 0 bases; junction bases not matched to a gene: 6. The CDR3 region has the DNA TGCGCCAGCAGCCCGCTAGCGGGCTCCTCCTACGAGCAGTACTTC. Translating gives CASSPLAGSSYEQYF.

The V gene is TRBV6-1, the J gene TRBJ2-1; D is unresolved. The CDR3 has 11 amino acids. Germline V gene sequence: CDR1 MNHNS, CDR2 SASEGT. Between the trimmed V and J ends, which lost 3 bases and 6 bases, there was a span of 3 bases. CDR3 amino acids: CASSEPNEQFF. CDR3 coding DNA: TGTGCCAGCAGTGAGCCCAATGAGCAGTTCTTC.

The chain employs TRBV19 and TRBJ1-2, with a possible D match to TRBD1 (6 bases). Germline V gene data show CDR1 as LNHDA and CDR2 as SQIVND (reference sequence). V lost 4 bases and J 5 bases, leaving 17 bases between the germline ends. The CDR3 consists of 15 residues. This chain's CDR3 is CASSNNRAPNYGYTF. The DNA for the CDR3 is TGTGCCAGTAGTAATAACAGGGCGCCAAATTATGGCTACACCTTC.

The rearrangement joins TRBV19 to TRBJ1-3; a weak D match, TRBD1 (6 bases). CDR3 length: 15 residues. Trimming took 5 bases from V and 0 from J, leaving 11 bases between them. From germline, CDR1 is LNHDA and CDR2 SQIVND (reference sequence). The CDR3 protein is CASSSQGGSGNTIYF. The CDR3 region has the DNA TGTGCCAGTAGTTCACAGGGTGGCTCTGGAAACACCATATATTTT.

The chain recombines TRBV30 with TRBJ2-7; D gene uncertain. Germline values: CDR1 GTSNPN, CDR2 SVGIG (reference sequence). The CDR3 has 11 residues. Trimming took 3 bases from V and 1 from J, leaving 4 bases between them. The CDR3 coding sequence is TGTGCCTGGAGGATGTCCTACGAGCAGTACTTC. As protein: CAWRMSYEQYF. The variable domain in full, with the rest retrieved from reference TRBV30 and TRBJ2-7, is SQTIHQWPATLVQPVGSPLSLECTVEGTSNPNLYWYRQAAGRGLQLLFYSVGIGQISSEVPQNLSASRPQDRQFILSSKKLLLSDSGFYLCAWRMSYEQYFGPGTRLTVT.

A word on this clone: The identical CDR3 is also encoded by other nucleotide sequences in the sample. The chain couples TRBV18 to TRBJ2-7, with D perhaps given as TRBD1 or TRBD2 (6 bases each). The CDR3 is 15 amino acids. The germline gives CDR1 KGHSH, CDR2 LQKENI. V dropped 0 bases and J dropped 2 bases, with 11 bases sitting between them. The CDR3 loop reads CASSPPGGNPYEQYF. As DNA, the CDR3 is TGTGCCAGCTCACCACCAGGGGGGAACCCCTACGAGCAGTACTTC.

V usage is TRBV28 and J usage is TRBJ1-2, with 7 bases that match TRBD1. Per germline, CDR1 MDHEN and CDR2 SYDVKM. The junction had 13 bases not matched to a gene; V was cut back by 2 bases and J by 4 bases. This CDR3 has 17 amino acids. The CDR3 loop is CASSLSRGQTSGYGYTF. CDR3 coding DNA: TGTGCCAGCAGTTTAAGCAGGGGACAGACCTCCGGCTATGGCTACACCTTC.

The chain is built from TRBV19 and TRBJ2-3; TRBD1 agrees at 7 bases. CDR1 is LNHDA and CDR2 is SQIVND in the germline V gene (reference sequence). This CDR3 is built from 14 residues. V lost 8 bases, J lost 3 bases, and 8 bases stayed unmatched. The CDR3 sequence is CASRDTGVTDTQYF. Written as DNA, the CDR3 is TGTGCCAGTCGCGACACAGGGGTAACAGATACGCAGTATTTT.

The genes are TRBV19 and TRBJ1-5; 8 bases align to TRBD1. Germline assignment: CDR1 LNHDA and CDR2 SQIVND (reference sequence). V gave up 3 bases and J gave up 7 bases; unmatched junction bases: 2. The CDR3 is 13 residues long. CDR3 in amino acids: CASSMDRVQPQHF. In nucleotides, the CDR3 is TGTGCCAGTAGTATGGACAGGGTCCAGCCCCAGCATTTT.

V gene TRBV10-2 combines with J gene TRBJ2-2, with D maybe TRBD2 (6 bases). This CDR3 is built from 16 residues. V dropped 4 bases and J dropped 5 bases, with 17 bases sitting between them. Germline lookup yields CDR1 WSHSY and CDR2 SAAADI. The DNA of the CDR3 is TGCGCCAGCAGTGGTGAATCCGGGGGTAGGACCGGGGAGCTGTTTTTT. Its protein product is CASSGESGGRTGELFF.

The gene calls are TRBV9 and TRBJ2-3; 14 nucleotides match TRBD2. V was pared by 4 bases and J by 1 base, with 2 bases of the junction left unmatched. This CDR3 comprises 16 residues. Looked up from germline, CDR1 is SGDLS and CDR2 is YYNGEE. CDR3 residues: CASSSGLAGGTDTQYF. CDR3 in DNA: TGTGCCAGCAGCTCGGGACTAGCGGGAGGCACAGATACGCAGTATTTT.

This chain connects TRBV5-4 to TRBJ2-5; D may be TRBD2 (6 bases). The germline V gene has CDR1 SGHNT and CDR2 YYREEE (reference sequence). The CDR3 length is 17 residues. Trimming left V 0 bases short and J 4 bases short, with 19 bases between. CDR3 region: CASSLGGGSRGSETQYF. CDR3 coding DNA: TGTGCCAGCAGCTTGGGTGGGGGAAGCCGGGGGTCAGAGACCCAGTACTTC.

The rearrangement uses TRBV5-6 and TRBJ2-1, with 11 nucleotides matching TRBD2. Trimming removed 4 bases from V and 4 bases from J; junction bases left unmatched: 7. CDR1 is SGHDT, CDR2 YYEEEE, per germline. This CDR3 spans 16 amino acids. The DNA for the CDR3 is TGTGCCAGCAGCGCCAGACTAGCGGGATCTTACAATGAGCAGTTCTTC. It codes for CASSARLAGSYNEQFF.

The chain employs TRBV19 and TRBJ2-1; 8 positions agree with TRBD2. CDR3 length: 15 amino acids. Germline trimming cut 9 bases from V and 0 bases from J; bases unmatched to any gene: 7. The germline gives CDR1 LNHDA, CDR2 SQIVND (reference sequence). This CDR3 reads CASQLAGSSYNEQFF. The CDR3 nucleotides read TGTGCCAGCCAATTAGCGGGAAGCTCCTACAATGAGCAGTTCTTC.

This clone was counted a few times. V usage is TRBV6-5 and J usage is TRBJ2-7, with D perhaps TRBD2 (5 bases). The CDR3 covers 14 residues. Germline CDR1 and CDR2: MNHEY and SVGAGI. V was cut by 2 bases and J by 0 bases, with 8 bases left in between. The CDR3 DNA reads as TGTGCCAGCAGTTACGATGCGGGCTCCTACGAGCAGTACTTC. Translation: CASSYDAGSYEQYF.

This clone was found once. V usage is TRBV19 and J usage is TRBJ2-1; D ambiguous. In germline, CDR1 is LNHDA, CDR2 SQIVND (reference sequence). V was clipped by 5 bases and J by 9 bases, with 11 bases between them. CDR3 length equals 12 residues. In nucleotides, the CDR3 is TGTGCCAGTAGTCAAGGCCTTGGTGAGCAGTTCTTC. Translating gives CASSQGLGEQFF.

The genes are TRBV28 and TRBJ2-4; 7 bases line up with TRBD2. Trimming cost V 7 bases and J 3 bases; bases outside gene matches: 18. CDR1 and CDR2 (germline): MDHEN, SYDVKM. The CDR3 sequence is 18 residues long. The chain's CDR3 is CASTSPGLAEGGKNIQYF. In DNA, the CDR3 is TGTGCCAGCACTTCCCCGGGGCTAGCGGAAGGAGGCAAAAACATTCAGTACTTC.

The genes are TRBV4-3 and TRBJ2-1; maybe TRBD2 (5 bases). CDR1 and CDR2 from the germline V gene are LGHNA and YSLEER. The CDR3 is made up of 15 amino acids. V was pared by 1 base and J by 3 bases, with 10 bases between. The CDR3 sequence: CASSQARARYNEQFF. The CDR3 DNA follows: TGCGCCAGCAGCCAAGCGCGGGCCCGCTACAATGAGCAGTTCTTC.

The chain has TRBV5-1 and TRBJ1-1; perhaps TRBD1 as D (6 bases). The CDR3 has 15 amino acids. CDR1 SGHRS and CDR2 YFSETQ come from the germline V gene. V was shortened by 0 bases and J by 3 bases, with 12 bases between the two germline ends. The CDR3 bases are TGCGCCAGCAGCTTGGTAGGGGGGAAAGACACTGAAGCTTTCTTT. Translating it yields CASSLVGGKDTEAFF. Drawing the rest from reference TRBV5-1 and TRBJ1-1, the complete variable domain is KAGVTQTPRYLIKTRGQQVTLSCSPISGHRSVSWYQQTPGQGLQFLFEYFSETQRNKGNFPGRFSGRQFSNSRSEMNVSTLELGDSALYLCASSLVGGKDTEAFFGQGTRLTVV.

The chain uses TRBV11-2 and TRBJ1-5; no firm D call. The CDR3 covers 13 residues. V was trimmed by 2 bases and J by 3 bases, leaving 5 bases between them. Germline V gene sequence: CDR1 SGHAT, CDR2 FQNNGV. This chain's CDR3 is CASSLWANQPQHF. CDR3 nucleotides: TGTGCCAGCAGCTTATGGGCCAATCAGCCCCAGCATTTT. The full variable domain, in which reference TRBV11-2 and TRBJ1-5 provide the parts outside the CDR3, is EAGVAQSPRYKIIEKRQSVAFWCNPISGHATLYWYQQILGQGPKLLIQFQNNGVVDDSQLPKDRFSAERLKGVDSTLKIQPAKLEDSAVYLCASSLWANQPQHFGDGTRLSIL.

The CDR3 spells CASSLAPSGVNEQFF. CDR3 sequence (DNA): TGTGCCAGCAGCTTGGCGCCTAGCGGAGTAAATGAGCAGTTCTTC. This chain uses TRBV5-8 with TRBJ2-1; 7 bases fit TRBD2. CDR3 length: 15 amino acids. Losses at the gene ends were 0 bases for V and 7 bases for J; bases not matched to a gene: 7. Germline V gives CDR1 SGHTS, CDR2 YDEGEE.

The gene calls are TRBV4-2 and TRBJ2-7; TRBD2 might be the D (5 bases). The CDR3 covers 14 residues. In germline, CDR1 is LGHNA, CDR2 YNFKEQ. V was trimmed by 4 bases and J by 0 bases, leaving 10 bases between them. The CDR3: CASSPGLDSYEQYF. The CDR3 DNA is TGTGCCAGCAGCCCCGGACTCGACTCCTACGAGCAGTACTTC.

The CDR3 loop reads CASSLQGGRGDEQFF. The CDR3 nucleotides are TGTGCCAGCAGCTTACAGGGGGGCCGAGGGGATGAGCAGTTCTTC. V gene TRBV11-2 combines with J gene TRBJ2-1, with a possible D match to TRBD1 (7 bases). Germline CDR1 reads SGHAT; CDR2 reads FQNNGV. With 2 bases removed from V and 8 bases from J, the gap between germline ends came to 16 bases. This CDR3 has 15 residues.

V is TRBV7-2 and J is TRBJ2-7, with TRBD2 as a possible D gene (5 bases). The CDR3 has 15 residues. V was shortened by 1 base and J by 1 base, with 11 bases between the two germline ends. Germline assignment: CDR1 SGHTA and CDR2 FQGNSA. CDR3 DNA: TGTGCCAGCAGCTTAGGACGGCTAGCATCCTACGAGCAGTACTTC. It codes for CASSLGRLASYEQYF. Supplemented by reference TRBV7-2 and TRBJ2-7, the full variable domain reads GAGVSQSPSNKVTEKGKDVELRCDPISGHTALYWYRQSLGQGLEFLIYFQGNSAPDKSGLPSDRFSAERTGGSVSTLTIQRTQQEDSAVYLCASSLGRLASYEQYFGPGTRLTVT.

The CDR3 spells CASRVPGQLYEQYF. The DNA for the CDR3 is TGTGCCAGCAGAGTACCGGGACAGTTATACGAGCAGTACTTC. The chain uses TRBV6-6 and TRBJ2-7, with 7 bases lining up with TRBD1. The CDR3 has 14 amino acids. The germline V gene encodes CDR1 MNHNY and CDR2 SVGAGI (reference sequence). The ends lost 6 bases at V and 4 bases at J; junction bases unmatched: 9.

This clone showed up just a few times. J is TRBJ1-4 and V is TRBV4-3; no clear D gene. Trimming cost V 4 bases and J 5 bases, with 14 bases left between them. Germline V lookup: CDR1 LGHNA, CDR2 YSLEER. The CDR3 runs to 15 residues. The CDR3 DNA reads as TGCGCCAGCAGCCTGGGTGGATCGACCAATGAAAAACTGTTTTTT. Translating it yields CASSLGGSTNEKLFF.

The chain combines TRBV10-3 with TRBJ2-7; 10 bases are a match to TRBD2. The V gene end was trimmed by 8 bases and the J gene end by 5 bases; junction bases not matched to a gene: 15. CDR3 length equals 16 residues. Germline V gene sequence: CDR1 ENHRY, CDR2 SYGVKD. The CDR3 is CAIRFGPAGGPNEQYF. Written as DNA, the CDR3 is TGTGCCATCCGCTTCGGACCAGCGGGAGGGCCCAACGAGCAGTACTTC.

V usage is TRBV6-1 and J usage is TRBJ2-7, with 10 nucleotides matching TRBD1. From germline, CDR1 is MNHNS and CDR2 SASEGT. J lost 0 bases, V lost 1 base, and 0 bases had no gene match. The CDR3 extends over 15 amino acids. CDR3 nucleotide sequence: TGTGCCAGCAGTGAAGGGACAGGGGGCTCCTACGAGCAGTACTTC. It yields the protein CASSEGTGGSYEQYF.

J is TRBJ2-7 and V is TRBV10-3; 15 bases align to TRBD2. Per germline, CDR1 ENHRY and CDR2 SYGVKD. The J segment lost 5 bases and the V segment lost 8 bases, leaving 10 bases of the junction unmatched. The CDR3 is 16 amino acids. The CDR3 region is CAIRFGLAGGPNEQYF. CDR3 DNA sequence: TGTGCCATCCGCTTCGGACTAGCGGGAGGGCCCAACGAGCAGTACTTC.

The chain couples TRBV18 to TRBJ1-5, with 8 bases fitting TRBD1. With V trimmed by 3 bases and J by 4 bases, 2 bases remained unmatched. Looked up from germline, CDR1 is KGHSH and CDR2 is LQKENI. The CDR3 runs 14 residues. The CDR3 DNA is TGTGCCAGCTCACCGACAGGGGCGAATCAGCCCCAGCATTTT. Amino acid sequence: CASSPTGANQPQHF.